Below, 8 T cell receptor beta chains from the same sample are listed, as sequenced in a study of identical twins. Each CDR3 protein gets one entry after TCRdb re-called the 5' RACE reads with MiXCR. The sample has 690,000 or so distinct CDR3 sequences; 8.6% are singletons. The sample was also reused in another study, on yellow fever vaccine responses in identical twins.

Specimen: PBMCs. The receptors were sampled from a woman under 30 in good health.

This sequence joins TRBV7-9 and TRBJ1-4, with D uncertain. The CDR3 loop spans 13 amino acids. Germline V CDR1 and CDR2: SEHNR, FQNEAQ (reference sequence). Trimming cost V 4 bases and J 7 bases, with 10 bases left between them. CDR3 bases: TGTGCCAGCAGCTCCTCCGCGGGTGAAAAACTGTTTTTT. Protein: CASSSSAGEKLFF.

V usage is TRBV10-2 and J usage is TRBJ2-7; 11 nucleotides line up with TRBD1. Per germline, CDR1 WSHSY and CDR2 SAAADI. V lost 2 bases and J lost 2; bases outside the gene matches: 2. The CDR3 has 15 amino acids. The CDR3 region is CASSEGTGGPYEQYF. CDR3 DNA: TGCGCCAGCAGTGAGGGGACAGGGGGGCCCTACGAGCAGTACTTC.

This chain links TRBV11-2 with TRBJ2-3; 11 bases agree with TRBD2. CDR1 is SGHAT, CDR2 FQNNGV, per germline. J was trimmed by 7 bases and V by 4 bases; bases with no gene match: 16. The CDR3 consists of 18 residues. The CDR3 coding sequence is TGTGCCAGCAGCTCCGATTTGACTAGCGGGGTGCAGGGATATACGCAGTATTTT. This codes for CASSSDLTSGVQGYTQYF.

Only a few counts were recorded for this clonotype. This chain uses TRBV6-5 with TRBJ2-2; 8 nucleotides match TRBD1. Germline V CDR1 and CDR2: MNHEY, SVGAGI. This CDR3 is built from 14 residues. V trimming: 2 bases; J trimming: 6 bases; junction bases outside the gene matches: 2. CDR3 loop: CASSYGQGSGELFF. The CDR3 bases are TGTGCCAGCAGTTACGGACAGGGATCCGGGGAGCTGTTTTTT.

The rearrangement joins TRBV15 to TRBJ1-2; D uncertain. Germline CDR1 and CDR2: LNHNV and YYDKDF (reference sequence). Trimming pared 1 base from V and 7 bases from J, leaving 16 bases between. The CDR3 length is 15 residues. CDR3 region: CATSRVPPEASGYTF. DNA for the CDR3: TGTGCCACCAGCAGAGTCCCGCCGGAGGCGTCTGGCTACACCTTC.

This clonotype showed up just a few times. The V gene is TRBV6-1, the J gene TRBJ2-7; 10 nucleotides align to TRBD1. The CDR3 extends over 15 amino acids. Germline loops: CDR1 MNHNS, CDR2 SASEGT. The ends lost 6 bases at V and 3 bases at J; junction bases unmatched: 8. In DNA, the CDR3 is TGTGCCAGCAGAAATTGGGGACAGGGGCTCTACGAGCAGTACTTC. This gives the protein CASRNWGQGLYEQYF.

V gene TRBV20-1 combines with J gene TRBJ2-5, with D possibly matching TRBD2 (6 bases). V was cut by 6 bases and J by 1 base, with 15 bases left in between. The CDR3 covers 14 residues. Germline V gene sequence: CDR1 DFQATT, CDR2 SNEGSKA (reference sequence). The CDR3 here is CSALGLNSQETQYF. The CDR3 DNA is TGCAGTGCCTTGGGACTCAACTCCCAAGAGACCCAGTACTTC.

This clonotype has a count of ten or more. This sequence joins TRBV9 and TRBJ2-1; 8 bases line up with TRBD2. Germline loops: CDR1 SGDLS, CDR2 YYNGEE. This CDR3 contains 15 residues. With V trimmed by 4 bases and J by 0 bases, 3 bases remained unmatched. CDR3 in DNA: TGTGCCAGCAGCACCGGGACTAGCTCCTACAATGAGCAGTTCTTC. Residues: CASSTGTSSYNEQFF.